Below, one TCR beta chain is given with its context. These data are taken from a study of blood T cell repertoires in COVID-19. The data were produced by immunoSEQ multiplex PCR, yet TCRdb's version contains in-frame clones alone and is incomplete. The table records approximately 260,000 clones, 80% to 85% of them present only once. The CDR3 runs to 16 residues. Losses at the gene ends were 3 bases for V and 5 bases for J; bases not matched to a gene: 13. CDR1 and CDR2 (germline): DFQATT, SNEGSKA (reference sequence). The TCR was taken from a middle-aged man who had recovered from COVID-19. The rearrangement links TRBV20-1 to TRBJ1-5, with TRBD1 matching 7 bases. The material sequenced was PBMCs or T cells enriched from blood (not recorded which). The CDR3 loop is CSASETRPGGDQPQHF. The CDR3 DNA reads as TGCAGTGCTAGTGAGACCCGGCCAGGGGGAGATCAGCCCCAGCATTTT.